This T cell receptor (beta chain) was retrieved from a study of regulatory T cells. Study-wide results and caveats: Hydrophobic residues at CDR3 positions 6 and 7 were enriched in conventional CD4+ T cells of CD3G-deficient patients. Skewed V and J usage and few unique V-J pairs marked patient repertoires, most in Tregs.

All CD3G-deficient patients showed autoimmunity, more severe in two. Patients, 2 to 39 years old, had expanded memory T-cell proportions. CD4+ T cells were divided by sorting: CD25-high CD127-low Tregs, CD25-low CD127-high conventional cells. For this clone: Its antigen is still unknown.

After removal of 6 bases from V and 4 bases from J, the junction contained 10 bases not matched to a gene. This CDR3 has 15 residues. Germline V gene data show CDR1 as MDHEN and CDR2 as SYDVKM. The primer mix had 52 TRBV and 13 TRBJ primers. Generated by immunoSEQ multiplex PCR, the TCRdb table keeps only in-frame clones and is missing some. Here the sample spans more than 15,000 clones, 80% to 90% being singletons. The genes are TRBV28 and TRBJ2-7; TRBD1 matches at 9 bases. The receptor's source is a person aged 30-39 years with CD3G deficiency. The sample was conventional CD4+ T cells sorted from blood. CDR3 DNA sequence: TGTGCCAGCAGCCAATATACAGGGGGCAAGTACGAGCAGTACTTC. Amino acids: CASSQYTGGKYEQYF.